This paragraph covers one TCR beta chain sequence. The data originate from a study of CD8+ T cells in alopecia areata. About the study: Those patients who were treated received oral tofacitinib, which was given at 5 to 10 mg twice daily for moderate-to-severe alopecia areata.

This CDR3 spans 17 amino acids. V gave up 0 bases and J gave up 2 bases; unmatched junction bases: 8. The V gene's germline CDR1 is MGHRA and CDR2 YSYEKL. Extraction and reverse transcription of RNA yielded cDNA as the sequencing template. Repertoires were generated with immunoSEQ multiplex PCR, while TCRdb's copy carries only in-frame clones and drops some. The sample includes 200,000 to 250,000 clones, about 53% seen only once; the top ten take around 0.44%. The V gene is TRBV4-1, the J gene TRBJ2-7; 9 nucleotides align to TRBD2. This clonotype was sampled from a human donor with alopecia areata. Sequencing was performed on CD4+ T cells sorted from blood, taken at week 0. CDR3: CASSQERLAGPPYEQYF. As DNA, the CDR3 is TGCGCCAGCAGCCAAGAGCGGCTAGCGGGGCCCCCCTACGAGCAGTACTTC.